The present entry profiles one TCR beta chain with its context. Its antigen is unknown. Germline-derived CDR1 and CDR2 are MNHEY and SMNVEV (reference sequence). V dropped 6 bases and J dropped 4; count of bases not matched to a gene: 6. This CDR3 is built from 14 residues. This sample was included in a study of early T cells in non-severe SARS-CoV-2 infection. The wider study: Chains were not paired, and sequencing was done on bulk RNA from unsorted whole blood. Points from the study as a whole: The study's VDJdb matching favored anti-spike CD8 responses and missed private and CD4 specificities.

Attachment of unique molecular identifiers to individual cDNA molecules was performed. TCRdb used MiXCR to reprocess the 5' RACE reads, holding one entry per CDR3 protein. Of roughly 60,000 distinct CDR3 sequences detected, over 10% appear once; the ten largest clones hold more than 3.5%. This receptor was identified in an adult who was a healthcare worker with PCR-confirmed SARS-CoV-2 infection or an uninfected control (not recorded which). The rearrangement uses TRBV27 and TRBJ1-1, with TRBD1 matching 9 bases. The sample consisted of whole blood. DNA for the CDR3: TGTGCCAGCAGACAGGACAGGGGTCCCACTGAAGCTTTCTTT. Its protein is CASRQDRGPTEAFF.